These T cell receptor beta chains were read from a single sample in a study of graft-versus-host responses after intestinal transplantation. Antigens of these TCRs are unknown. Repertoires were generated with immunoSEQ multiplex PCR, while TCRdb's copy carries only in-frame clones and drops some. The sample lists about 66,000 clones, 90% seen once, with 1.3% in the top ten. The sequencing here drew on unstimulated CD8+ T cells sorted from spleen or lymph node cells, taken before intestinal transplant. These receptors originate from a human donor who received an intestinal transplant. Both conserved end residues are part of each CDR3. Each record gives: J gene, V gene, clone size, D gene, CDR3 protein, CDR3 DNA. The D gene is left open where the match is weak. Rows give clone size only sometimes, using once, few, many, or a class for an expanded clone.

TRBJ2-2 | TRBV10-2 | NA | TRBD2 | CASSDLAGAPLYTGELFF | TGCGCCAGCAGTGACCTAGCGGGGGCCCCACTATACACCGGGGAGCTGTTTTTT
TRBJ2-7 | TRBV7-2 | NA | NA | CASSLPDSSYAQYF | TGTGCCAGCAGCTTACCCGACAGCTCCTACGCGCAGTACTTC
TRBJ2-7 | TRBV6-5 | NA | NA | CASSYGALGYEQYF | TGTGCCAGCAGTTATGGGGCTTTGGGGTACGAGCAGTACTTC
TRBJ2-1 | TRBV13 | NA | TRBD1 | CASSVQGMGHNEQFF | TGTGCCAGCAGCGTACAGGGGATGGGTCATAATGAGCAGTTCTTC
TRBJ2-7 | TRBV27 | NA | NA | CASSPDSTYEQYF | TGTGCCAGCAGCCCGGACTCAACCTACGAGCAGTACTTC
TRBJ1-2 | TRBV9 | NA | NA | CASSVDDRAYGYTF | TGTGCCAGCAGCGTAGATGACAGAGCCTATGGCTACACCTTC
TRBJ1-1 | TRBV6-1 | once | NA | CASSQGRAEAFF | TGTGCCAGCAGCCAGGGTAGGGCTGAAGCTTTCTTT
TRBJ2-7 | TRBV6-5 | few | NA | CASWAGSAYEQYF | TGTGCCAGCTGGGCGGGTTCGGCCTACGAGCAGTACTTC
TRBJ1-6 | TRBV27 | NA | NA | CASSFPGRGQSTSSYNSPLHF | TGTGCCAGCAGTTTTCCGGGGAGGGGACAATCTACAAGCTCCTATAATTCACCCCTCCACTTT
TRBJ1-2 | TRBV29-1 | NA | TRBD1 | CSVGGSGTDYGYTF | TGCAGCGTTGGGGGGTCCGGGACAGACTATGGCTACACCTTC
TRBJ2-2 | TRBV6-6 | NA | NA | CASLGGQTGELFF | TGTGCCAGCCTCGGGGGGCAGACCGGGGAGCTGTTTTTT
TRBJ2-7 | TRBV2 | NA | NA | CASRDPLTLYEQYF | TGTGCCAGCCGAGACCCACTGACACTCTACGAGCAGTACTTC
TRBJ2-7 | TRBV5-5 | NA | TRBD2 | CASNPSGGGPYEQYF | TGTGCCAGCAACCCTAGCGGGGGGGGCCCCTACGAGCAGTACTTC
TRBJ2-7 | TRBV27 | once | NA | CASSLSGGNEQYF | TGTGCCAGCAGTTTATCGGGGGGTAACGAGCAGTACTTC
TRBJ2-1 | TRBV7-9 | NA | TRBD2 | CASSFLSSGGNGNEQFF | TGTGCCAGCAGCTTTTTGTCTAGCGGGGGGAATGGCAATGAGCAGTTCTTC
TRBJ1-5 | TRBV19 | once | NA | CASSGFGGMGNQPQHF | TGTGCCAGTAGTGGATTTGGAGGGATGGGCAATCAGCCCCAGCATTTT
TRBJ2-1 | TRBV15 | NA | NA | CATSRDDGYNEQFF | TGTGCCACCAGCAGAGATGACGGGTACAATGAGCAGTTCTTC
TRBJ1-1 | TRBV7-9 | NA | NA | CASRSDRDTEAFF | TGTGCCAGCAGGTCGGACAGAGACACTGAAGCTTTCTTT
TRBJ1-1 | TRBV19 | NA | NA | CASSRPDRTEAFF | TGTGCCAGTAGCCGTCCCGACAGGACCGAAGCTTTCTTT
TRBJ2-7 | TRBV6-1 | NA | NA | CASSEEPGHRYEQYF | TGTGCCAGCAGTGAAGAGCCGGGACACCGCTACGAGCAGTACTTC
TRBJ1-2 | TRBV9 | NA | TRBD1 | CASSPGTGAEGYTF | TGTGCCAGCAGCCCAGGGACAGGGGCGGAGGGCTACACCTTC
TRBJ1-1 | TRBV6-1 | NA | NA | CALQSGNLMNTEAFF | TGTGCCCTTCAATCGGGGAATTTAATGAACACTGAAGCTTTCTTT
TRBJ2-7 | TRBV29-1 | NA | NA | CSALQGGYEQYF | TGCAGCGCTCTGCAGGGCGGCTACGAGCAGTACTTC
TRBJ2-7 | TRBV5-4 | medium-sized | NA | CASSFGEYEQYF | TGTGCCAGCAGCTTTGGGGAGTACGAGCAGTACTTC
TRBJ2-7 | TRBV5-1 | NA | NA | CASTYGLTYEQYF | TGCGCCAGCACCTACGGGTTAACCTACGAGCAGTACTTC